These 25 T cell receptor beta chains were sequenced from one sample in a study of blood T cell repertoires in COVID-19 (dated by TCRdb to 2020 to 2022). Library preparation was by the immunoSEQ multiplex PCR assay. TCRdb obtained this table from immuneACCESS and retained in-frame rearrangements with V and J assigned. These tables miss some clones; where compared with another copy, unresolved V genes account for less than half of the shortfall, and the remainder is unexplained. The sample table lists around 130,000 clones, 85% of them with a count of one. Of the sample, 3.5% to 4.5% is held by the ten largest clones. Sequencing was done on a sample of peripheral blood. These receptors were obtained from a man between 60 and 70 years old with acute or convalescent COVID-19.

J is TRBJ2-7 and V is TRBV9; TRBD2 matches 13 bases. The germline V gene has CDR1 SGDLS and CDR2 YYNGEE. CDR3 length equals 16 residues. V shed 4 bases, J shed 5 bases, and the junction held 9 bases outside the gene matches. CDR3 DNA: TGTGCCAGCAGCCCACGGACTAGCGGGAGTCTCAACGAGCAGTACTTC. Protein: CASSPRTSGSLNEQYF.

V is TRBV28 and J is TRBJ2-1, with TRBD2 matching over 7 bases. Germline-derived CDR1 and CDR2 are MDHEN and SYDVKM. V gave up 4 bases and J gave up 3 bases; unmatched junction bases: 6. The CDR3 consists of 15 residues. CDR3 loop: CASSSSGEGYNEQFF. CDR3 nucleotide sequence: TGTGCCAGCAGTTCCTCGGGGGAGGGCTACAATGAGCAGTTCTTC.

The chain carries TRBV1 and TRBJ2-3; the table's TRBD2 call for D was not verified on the DNA. TRBV1 is described as a pseudogene. CDR3 length: 15 amino acids. CDR3 in DNA: TGCACCAGCCTATCTACGGACTACGACACAGATACGCAGTATTTT. It codes for CTSLSTDYDTDTQYF.

This clone was seen a handful of times. CDR3 in amino acids: CASSLSQGVGSTF. The DNA of the CDR3 is TGTGCCAGCAGCCTATCCCAGGGGGTGGGTTCGACCTTC. The V and J genes are TRBV6-5 and TRBJ1-2; 7 bases match TRBD1. The CDR3 is made up of 13 amino acids. In germline, CDR1 is MNHEY, CDR2 SVGAGI. With 6 bases clipped from V and 14 bases from J, the junction kept 15 bases outside the gene matches.

This chain links TRBV21-1 with TRBJ2-1; TRBD1 is the table's D call and was not checked against the DNA. TRBV21-1 is tagged as a pseudogene. This CDR3 has 9 residues. The CDR3, as DNA: TGTGCCAGCAGGACAGGGATTATCTTC. This gives the protein CASRTGIIF.

Written as DNA, the CDR3 is TGTGCCACCAGCAGAGTACAGGGGGCAGGAGAGACCCAGTACTTC. Amino acids: CATSRVQGAGETQYF. The V gene is TRBV15, the J gene TRBJ2-5; 9 positions match TRBD1. CDR3 length equals 15 residues. Germline V gene sequence: CDR1 LNHNV, CDR2 YYDKDF (reference sequence). V was pared by 1 base and J by 4 bases, with 4 bases of the junction left unmatched.

The rearrangement uses TRBV28 and TRBJ2-3, with 8 bases matching TRBD2. Looked up from germline, CDR1 is MDHEN and CDR2 is SYDVKM. This CDR3 spans 17 amino acids. V was clipped by 5 bases and J by 3 bases; unmatched bases: 13. The CDR3 coding sequence is TGTGCCAGCAGTCCCCTATGGGCGGGAGGAGGGACAGATACGCAGTATTTT. This translates into CASSPLWAGGGTDTQYF.

This chain links TRBV6-6 with TRBJ2-7; 8 bases are shared with TRBD1. Per germline, CDR1 MNHNY and CDR2 SVGAGI (reference sequence). The CDR3 is 15 residues long. The J segment lost 5 bases and the V segment lost 2 bases, leaving 8 bases of the junction unmatched. CDR3 in amino acids: CASSYGQGARHEQYF. CDR3 bases: TGTGCCAGCAGTTACGGGCAGGGGGCGCGACACGAGCAGTACTTC.

The J gene is TRBJ1-4, the V gene TRBV6-5; 7 bases are shared with TRBD1. Germline CDR1 reads MNHEY; CDR2 reads SVGAGI. The CDR3 sequence is 14 residues long. J was trimmed by 3 bases and V by 8 bases; bases with no gene match: 6. The CDR3 region has the DNA TGTGCCAGCGCCAGGGGGGAGGCTAATGAAAAACTGTTTTTT. This codes for CASARGEANEKLFF.

The chain carries TRBV18 and TRBJ2-1, with 11 bases aligning to TRBD1. The germline CDR1 and CDR2 sequences are KGHSH and LQKENI. The CDR3 has 15 amino acids. The J segment lost 10 bases and the V segment lost 3 bases, leaving 8 bases of the junction unmatched. This chain's CDR3 is CASSPGQGATNEQFF. The CDR3 nucleotides read TGTGCCAGCTCACCCGGACAGGGGGCTACGAACGAGCAGTTCTTC. The variable domain in full, with the rest retrieved from reference TRBV18 and TRBJ2-1, is NAGVMQNPRHLVRRRGQEARLRCSPMKGHSHVYWYRQLPEEGLKFMVYLQKENIIDESGMPKERFSAEFPKEGPSILRIQQVVRGDSAAYFCASSPGQGATNEQFFGPGTRLTVL.

The J gene is TRBJ2-1, the V gene TRBV28, with D unresolved. Germline lookup yields CDR1 MDHEN and CDR2 SYDVKM. This CDR3 contains 11 residues. The germline V and J ends were trimmed by 10 bases and 5 bases, with 9 bases remaining between them. The CDR3, as DNA: TGTGCCACCCAGGCGCACAATGAGCAGTTCTTC. Protein product: CATQAHNEQFF.

The V gene is TRBV3-1 (or the pseudogene TRBV3-2), the J gene TRBJ1-1, with D possibly being TRBD1 (5 bases). This CDR3 has 16 residues. Per germline, CDR1 LGHDT and CDR2 YNNKEL (reference sequence). With 0 bases removed from V and 0 bases from J, the gap between germline ends came to 11 bases. The DNA of the CDR3 is TGTGCCAGCAGCCAAGATCTCCAGGGCATGAACACTGAAGCTTTCTTT. Translating gives CASSQDLQGMNTEAFF.

The chain joins TRBV24-1 to TRBJ1-1, with D maybe TRBD1 (5 bases). Trimming left V 5 bases short and J 1 base short, with 13 bases between. CDR3 size: 15 residues. CDR1 is KGHDR, CDR2 SFDVKD, per germline. The CDR3 DNA sequence: TGTGCCACCAGTGGGAACCCAGGGCCGAACACTGAAGCTTTCTTT. It is translated as CATSGNPGPNTEAFF.

This clone was recorded a few times. The CDR3 bases are TGTGCCAGCTCACCTAAAGGAGTTGGTAATTCACCCCTCCACTTT. It codes for CASSPKGVGNSPLHF. The chain carries TRBV18 and TRBJ1-6; the D is unclear. The CDR3 runs 15 residues. Germline V gene lookup returns CDR1 KGHSH and CDR2 LQKENI. With 3 bases removed from V and 6 bases from J, the gap between germline ends came to 12 bases.

This chain connects TRBV11-3 to TRBJ2-1, with D uncertain. With 1 base removed from V and 7 bases from J, the gap between germline ends came to 17 bases. The germline gives CDR1 SGHNT, CDR2 YENEEA. The CDR3 contains 16 residues. CDR3 nucleotide sequence: TGTGCCAGCAGCTTAGGCCTTGGCGACGGAGTTAATGAGCAGTTCTTC. This encodes CASSLGLGDGVNEQFF.

This clone has just a few counts. V gene TRBV7-9 combines with J gene TRBJ2-1, with a possible D match to TRBD2 (5 bases). Germline V lookup: CDR1 SEHNR, CDR2 FQNEAQ (reference sequence). The CDR3 has 16 amino acids. V lost 5 bases and J lost 2, with 16 bases in between. CDR3 sequence reads: CASSPSRGAPYNEQFF. In DNA, the CDR3 is TGTGCCAGCAGCCCAAGCCGGGGAGCCCCCTACAATGAGCAGTTCTTC.

V gene TRBV6-2 or TRBV6-3 combines with J gene TRBJ1-5; TRBD1 might be the D (6 bases). The CDR3 consists of 13 residues. V was cut by 6 bases and J by 4 bases, with 10 bases left in between. Germline V gene sequence: CDR1 MNHEY, CDR2 SVGEGT. The CDR3 spells CASSGQFNQPQHF. As DNA, the CDR3 is TGTGCCAGCAGCGGACAGTTTAATCAGCCCCAGCATTTT.

The chain combines TRBV18 with TRBJ2-1, with D perhaps TRBD1 (5 bases). Trimming removed 3 bases from V and 6 bases from J, with 18 bases in between. The CDR3 runs to 16 residues. CDR1 and CDR2 from the germline V gene are KGHSH and LQKENI. The CDR3 spells CASSPLQEIKANEQFF. In DNA form, the CDR3 reads TGTGCCAGCTCACCCCTACAGGAGATTAAGGCCAATGAGCAGTTCTTC.

This clone appeared once. This sequence joins TRBV4-3 and TRBJ1-4; no definite D call. V was trimmed by 4 bases and J by 8 bases, leaving 14 bases between them. Germline CDR1 reads LGHNA; CDR2 reads YSLEER. This CDR3 is 14 amino acids long. The DNA of the CDR3 is TGCGCCAGCAGCCCTGAGAGGGCGGACGAAAAACTGTTTTTT. Its protein is CASSPERADEKLFF.

The V and J genes are TRBV13 and TRBJ2-7, with D unresolved. V was pared by 0 bases and J by 6 bases, with 6 bases between. This CDR3 comprises 12 residues. CDR1 is PRHDT, CDR2 FYEKMQ, per germline (reference sequence). The CDR3 DNA follows: TGTGCCAGCAGCTTAGGGGCCCGCGAGCAGTACTTC. It codes for CASSLGAREQYF.

The chain combines TRBV27 with TRBJ2-2; 8 bases align to TRBD2. The V and J ends lost 2 bases and 4 bases, in that order; junction bases with no gene match: 6. CDR1 and CDR2 (germline): MNHEY, SMNVEV (reference sequence). The CDR3 extends over 16 amino acids. CDR3 residues: CASSLNGGRPTGELFF. The CDR3 DNA reads as TGTGCCAGCAGTTTAAATGGCGGGAGGCCCACCGGGGAGCTGTTTTTT.

This chain joins TRBV29-1 and TRBJ2-5, with unresolved D. V lost 4 bases and J 0 bases, leaving 9 bases between the germline ends. Germline V CDR1 and CDR2: SQVTM, ANQGSEA. The CDR3 covers 13 residues. CDR3: CSVGVRYQETQYF. CDR3 sequence (DNA): TGCAGCGTTGGGGTCAGGTACCAAGAGACCCAGTACTTC.

The chain recombines TRBV5-5 with TRBJ1-3, with 7 bases identical to TRBD1. The CDR3 extends over 14 amino acids. V lost 3 bases, J lost 4 bases, and 4 bases stayed unmatched. CDR1 is SGHKS and CDR2 is YYEKEE in the germline V gene (reference sequence). The CDR3 spells CASSSGTAGNTIYF. The CDR3 DNA follows: TGTGCCAGCAGCTCGGGGACAGCCGGAAACACCATATATTTT.

The rearrangement links TRBV5-1 to TRBJ2-1; the D gene is possibly TRBD1 (6 bases). V lost 6 bases, J lost 0 bases, and 10 bases lay in between. The CDR3 length is 14 residues. CDR1 is SGHRS, CDR2 YFSETQ, per germline. CDR3 in DNA: TGCGCCAGCACGGAACAGGGCTCCTACAATGAGCAGTTCTTC. Translated, it gives CASTEQGSYNEQFF.

The chain combines TRBV19 with TRBJ2-1, with 15 bases matching TRBD2. V lost 5 bases and J lost 0; bases outside the gene matches: 5. The V gene's germline CDR1 is LNHDA and CDR2 SQIVND (reference sequence). This CDR3 comprises 18 residues. CDR3 coding DNA: TGTGCCAGTAGTGTAGGACTAGCGGGGGGGAGCTCCTACAATGAGCAGTTCTTC. Translated, it gives CASSVGLAGGSSYNEQFF. Combining the CDR3 with reference TRBV19 and TRBJ2-1 gives the whole variable domain DGGITQSPKYLFRKEGQNVTLSCEQNLNHDAMYWYRQDPGQGLRLIYYSQIVNDFQKGDIAEGYSVSREKKESFPLTVTSAQKNPTAFYLCASSVGLAGGSSYNEQFFGPGTRLTVL.